Presented here are 20 T cell receptor beta chains from one specimen sequenced in a study of cytomegalovirus exposure and HLA in healthy donors. Using immunoSEQ multiplex PCR, the repertoire was profiled, and TCRdb retains in-frame clones only, with some absent. Among 100,000 to 150,000 clones, roughly 95% were seen once, and the ten largest hold around 1.7%. The sequencing input was PBMCs. All receptors derive from a man aged 18 to 29 in good health and CMV-seronegative.

The CDR3 nucleotides are TGTGCCAGCAGCTTGGGAGGACTAGCGGGAGCAGATACGCAGTATTTT. Translating gives CASSLGGLAGADTQYF. The V gene is TRBV5-4, the J gene TRBJ2-3, with TRBD2 identical over 13 bases. The CDR3 is made up of 16 amino acids. Trimming cost V 0 bases and J 4 bases; bases outside gene matches: 2. Germline CDR1 SGHNT, CDR2 YYREEE (reference sequence).

The chain employs TRBV7-8 and TRBJ2-7; TRBD1 aligns across 11 bases. Germline values: CDR1 SGHVS, CDR2 FQNEAQ. The CDR3 sequence is 14 residues long. V shed 5 bases, J shed 7 bases, and the junction held 7 bases outside the gene matches. The CDR3 spells CASSPGQGAREQYF. The CDR3 DNA reads TGTGCCAGCAGCCCTGGACAGGGGGCGCGGGAGCAGTACTTC.

This clone was recorded once. This rearrangement joins TRBV25-1 to TRBJ2-7; TRBD2 matches at 8 bases. The CDR3 loop spans 17 amino acids. The germline V gene encodes CDR1 MGHDK and CDR2 SYGVNS. The junction had 14 bases not matched to a gene; V was cut back by 1 base and J by 6 bases. The CDR3 DNA reads TGTGCCAGCAGTGAATTTGACGACCGGGAGGGGGGTGCCGAGCAGTACTTC. Translated, it gives CASSEFDDREGGAEQYF.

V is TRBV30 and J is TRBJ2-5, with 12 bases matching TRBD2. V lost 0 bases and J lost 4; bases outside the gene matches: 3. From germline, CDR1 is GTSNPN and CDR2 SVGIG (reference sequence). This CDR3 has 15 residues. CDR3 region: CAWSVRTSGTETQYF. The CDR3 DNA is TGTGCCTGGAGTGTCCGGACTAGCGGGACAGAGACCCAGTACTTC.

Only a few counts were recorded for this clone. The V and J genes are TRBV7-2 and TRBJ1-2; 10 bases map to TRBD1. Per germline, CDR1 SGHTA and CDR2 FQGNSA. The CDR3 spans 14 residues. V shed 1 base and J 8 bases; nucleotides not matched to a gene: 4. For the CDR3, the DNA is TGTGCCAGCAGCTTAGGACAGGGGGCGGAAGGCTACACCTTC. It codes for CASSLGQGAEGYTF.

The table lists this clone with a count of one. This chain uses TRBV6-1 with TRBJ1-2; possibly TRBD1 for D (5 bases). Trimming removed 6 bases from V and 7 bases from J, with 15 bases in between. Germline-derived CDR1 and CDR2 are MNHNS and SASEGT. The CDR3 loop spans 13 amino acids. The DNA for the CDR3 is TGTGCCAGCAGAACAGGCTCGGTGGGTGGCTACACCTTC. Residues: CASRTGSVGGYTF.

This chain uses TRBV4-1 with TRBJ2-3, with 11 bases matching TRBD2. CDR1 MGHRA and CDR2 YSYEKL come from the germline V gene. The CDR3 length is 20 residues. Trimming cost V 2 bases and J 0 bases; bases outside gene matches: 13. The CDR3 here is CASSQPGLAGAKTSTDTQYF. CDR3 in DNA: TGCGCCAGCAGCCAACCCGGACTAGCGGGCGCTAAGACTAGCACAGATACGCAGTATTTT.

The rearrangement joins TRBV4-3 to TRBJ1-1, with TRBD1 as a possible D gene (5 bases). Per the germline V gene, CDR1 is LGHNA and CDR2 is YSLEER. The CDR3 runs to 15 residues. V lost 0 bases to trimming and J lost 4 bases, with 12 bases between them. The CDR3 loop is CASSQDMGGGTEAFF. CDR3 DNA: TGCGCCAGCAGCCAAGATATGGGGGGGGGCACTGAAGCTTTCTTT.

This chain uses TRBV27 with TRBJ2-7, with 11 nucleotides matching TRBD2. CDR3 length: 14 residues. CDR1 is MNHEY, CDR2 SMNVEV, per germline (reference sequence). Trimming took 3 bases from V and 3 from J; bases not matched to a gene: 1. The CDR3 loop is CASSLTSGVYEQYF. CDR3 DNA sequence: TGTGCCAGCAGTTTGACTAGCGGGGTCTACGAGCAGTACTTC.

The chain is built from TRBV7-6 and TRBJ2-5, with 9 bases matching TRBD1. CDR1 and CDR2 (germline): SGHVS, FNYEAQ. V trimming: 6 bases; J trimming: 5 bases; junction bases outside the gene matches: 19. This CDR3 has 18 residues. CDR3 protein: CASSQSRDREGLVETQYF. Here the CDR3 DNA reads TGTGCCAGCAGTCAATCCCGGGACAGGGAAGGGTTGGTGGAGACCCAGTACTTC.

The rearrangement uses TRBV2 and TRBJ1-2, with 8 positions matching TRBD1. Per the germline V gene, CDR1 is SNHLY and CDR2 is FYNNEI. CDR3 length: 15 residues. The ends lost 3 bases at V and 6 bases at J; junction bases unmatched: 9. The CDR3 DNA is TGTGCCAGCAGTGATAGAAGGACAGGGAGCCATGGCTACACCTTC. Residues: CASSDRRTGSHGYTF.

V usage is TRBV4-3 and J usage is TRBJ2-1, with 8 bases lining up with TRBD2. After removal of 4 bases from V and 7 bases from J, the junction contained 12 bases not matched to a gene. CDR1 LGHNA and CDR2 YSLEER come from the germline V gene. The CDR3 contains 16 residues. The CDR3 sequence: CASSLLTGLAGNEQFF. CDR3 DNA: TGCGCCAGCAGCCTCTTAACAGGACTAGCCGGGAATGAGCAGTTCTTC.

The CDR3 DNA reads as TGTGCCAGCAGCACCGGACTAGCGGGGTCCTACGAGCAGTACTTC. Translating gives CASSTGLAGSYEQYF. The chain is built from TRBV7-2 and TRBJ2-7; 12 nucleotides line up with TRBD2. Trimming took 5 bases from V and 1 from J; bases not matched to a gene: 3. The germline gives CDR1 SGHTA, CDR2 FQGNSA. The CDR3 length is 15 residues.

J is TRBJ2-7 and V is TRBV6-6, with a tentative D call TRBD2 (5 bases). Trimming took off 0 bases at V and 6 bases at J, with 6 bases between the two ends. The V gene's germline CDR1 is MNHNY and CDR2 SVGAGI (reference sequence). The CDR3 loop spans 12 amino acids. This chain's CDR3 is CASSYSGSEQYF. The CDR3 coding sequence is TGTGCCAGCAGTTACTCGGGGAGCGAGCAGTACTTC.

This clone was seen once. For the CDR3, the DNA is TGTGCCAGCAGCTCCCGGAGCACCGGGGAGCTGTTTTTT. Amino acids: CASSSRSTGELFF. V usage is TRBV7-9 and J usage is TRBJ2-2; D gene unclear. The CDR3 has 13 residues. The V gene lost 4 bases and the J gene lost 4 bases, with 7 bases spanning the gap. CDR1 and CDR2 (germline): SEHNR, FQNEAQ (reference sequence).

This clone was seen only a few times. This CDR3 is also generated by other DNA sequences in the sample. The rearrangement uses TRBV2 and TRBJ2-7; tentatively, D is TRBD1 (7 bases). Deletions cut 6 bases from V and 0 bases from J, with 15 bases between. There are 15 residues in the CDR3. Germline V lookup: CDR1 SNHLY, CDR2 FYNNEI. The CDR3 DNA sequence: TGTGCCAGCAGGCCTCAGGGGGGCACCTCCTACGAGCAGTACTTC. Protein product: CASRPQGGTSYEQYF.

The chain couples TRBV27 to TRBJ1-2, with TRBD1 identical over 8 bases. V lost 3 bases and J lost 0; bases outside the gene matches: 3. This CDR3 has 15 residues. Germline V CDR1 and CDR2: MNHEY, SMNVEV (reference sequence). CDR3 DNA sequence: TGTGCCAGCAGTTTCGACAGGGGTCCTAACTATGGCTACACCTTC. Translating it yields CASSFDRGPNYGYTF.

V gene TRBV4-1 combines with J gene TRBJ2-1, with 7 bases matching TRBD2. This CDR3 comprises 14 residues. Germline V gene lookup returns CDR1 MGHRA and CDR2 YSYEKL. V shed 0 bases, J shed 8 bases, and the junction held 4 bases outside the gene matches. CDR3 residues: CASSQDLAGDEQFF. The CDR3 bases are TGCGCCAGCAGCCAAGATTTGGCGGGAGATGAGCAGTTCTTC.

V usage is TRBV6-5 and J usage is TRBJ2-5; D gene uncertain. Germline assignment: CDR1 MNHEY and CDR2 SVGAGI. V was trimmed by 8 bases and J by 5 bases, leaving 12 bases between them. The CDR3 runs 12 residues. The CDR3 loop is CASYDMDETQYF. CDR3 nucleotides: TGTGCCAGCTATGACATGGATGAGACCCAGTACTTC.

In this sample, this clone turned up a few times. The chain combines TRBV4-1 with TRBJ2-2; the D is unclear. CDR1 and CDR2 (germline): MGHRA, YSYEKL. Trimming stripped 2 bases from V and 4 bases from J, with 11 bases between. CDR3 size: 15 residues. CDR3 bases: TGCGCCAGCAGCCAAAACCCCGCGGTCACCGGGGAGCTGTTTTTT. As protein: CASSQNPAVTGELFF.